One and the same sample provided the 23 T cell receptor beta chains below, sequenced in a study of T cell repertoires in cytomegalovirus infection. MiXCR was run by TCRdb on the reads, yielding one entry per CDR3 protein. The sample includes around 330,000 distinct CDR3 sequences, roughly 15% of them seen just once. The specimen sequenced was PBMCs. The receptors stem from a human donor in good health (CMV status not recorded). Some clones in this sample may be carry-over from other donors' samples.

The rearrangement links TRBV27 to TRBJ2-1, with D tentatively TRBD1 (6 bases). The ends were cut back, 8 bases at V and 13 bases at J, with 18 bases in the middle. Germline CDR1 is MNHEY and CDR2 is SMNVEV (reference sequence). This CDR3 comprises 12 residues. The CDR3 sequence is CASGTIRGFQFF. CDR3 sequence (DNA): TGTGCCAGCGGCACTATCAGGGGTTTTCAGTTCTTC.

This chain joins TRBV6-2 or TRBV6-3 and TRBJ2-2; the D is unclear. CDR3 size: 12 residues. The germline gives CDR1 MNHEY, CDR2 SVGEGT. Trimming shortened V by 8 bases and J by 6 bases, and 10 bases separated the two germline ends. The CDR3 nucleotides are TGTGCCAGCCTGGGCCCGGCCGGGGAGCTGTTTTTT. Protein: CASLGPAGELFF.

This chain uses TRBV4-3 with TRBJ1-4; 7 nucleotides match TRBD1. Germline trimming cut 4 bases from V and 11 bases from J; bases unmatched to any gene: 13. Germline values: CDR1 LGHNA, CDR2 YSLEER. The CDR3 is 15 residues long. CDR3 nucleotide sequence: TGCGCCAGCAGCCCTTTCCGCATGACAGGGAATAAACTGTTTTTT. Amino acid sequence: CASSPFRMTGNKLFF.

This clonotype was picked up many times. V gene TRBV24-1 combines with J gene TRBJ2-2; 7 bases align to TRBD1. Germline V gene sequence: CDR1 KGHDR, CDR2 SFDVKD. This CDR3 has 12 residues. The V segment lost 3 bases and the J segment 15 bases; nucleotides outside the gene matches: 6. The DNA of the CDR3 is TGTGCCACCAGTGATCCGACAGGGTTGTTGTTTTTT. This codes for CATSDPTGLLFF.

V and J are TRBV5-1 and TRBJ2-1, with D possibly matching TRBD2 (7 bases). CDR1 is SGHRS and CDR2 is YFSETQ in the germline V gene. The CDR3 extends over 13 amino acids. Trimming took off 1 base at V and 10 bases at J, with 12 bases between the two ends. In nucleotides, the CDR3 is TGCGCCAGCAGCTTGAGGGGGGGCGGAGAGCAGTTCTTC. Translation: CASSLRGGGEQFF.

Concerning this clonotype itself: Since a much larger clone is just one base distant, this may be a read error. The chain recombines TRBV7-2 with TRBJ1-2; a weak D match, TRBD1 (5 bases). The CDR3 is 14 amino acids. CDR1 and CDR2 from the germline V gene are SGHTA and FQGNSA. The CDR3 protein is CASSLRGEPFGFTF. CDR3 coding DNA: TGTGCCAGCAGCTTACGAGGGGAGCCTTTCGGCTTCACCTTC.

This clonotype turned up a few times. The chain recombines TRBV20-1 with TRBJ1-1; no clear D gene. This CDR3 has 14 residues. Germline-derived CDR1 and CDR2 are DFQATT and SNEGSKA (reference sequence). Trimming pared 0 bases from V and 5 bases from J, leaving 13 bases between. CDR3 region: CSAREGGVATEAFF. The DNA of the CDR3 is TGCAGTGCTAGAGAAGGCGGGGTTGCGACTGAAGCTTTCTTT.

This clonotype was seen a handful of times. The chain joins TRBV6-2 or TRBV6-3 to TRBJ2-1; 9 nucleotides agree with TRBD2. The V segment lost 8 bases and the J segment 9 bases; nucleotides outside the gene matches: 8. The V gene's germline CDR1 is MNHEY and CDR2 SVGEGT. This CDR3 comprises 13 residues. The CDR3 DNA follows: TGTGCCAGCGACCCCTCTAGCGGGGCTGAGCAGTTCTTC. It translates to CASDPSSGAEQFF.

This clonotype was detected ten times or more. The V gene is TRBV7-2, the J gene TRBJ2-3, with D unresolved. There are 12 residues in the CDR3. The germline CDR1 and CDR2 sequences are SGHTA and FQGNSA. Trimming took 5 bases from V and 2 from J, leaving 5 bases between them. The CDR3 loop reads CASSPATDTQYF. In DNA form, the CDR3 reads TGTGCCAGCAGCCCCGCCACAGATACGCAGTATTTT.

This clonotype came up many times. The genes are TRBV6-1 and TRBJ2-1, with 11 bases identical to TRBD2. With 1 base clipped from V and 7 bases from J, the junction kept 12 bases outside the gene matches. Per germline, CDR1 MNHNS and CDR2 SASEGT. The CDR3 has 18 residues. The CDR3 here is CASSEGLAGGRGWNEQFF. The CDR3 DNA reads TGTGCCAGCAGTGAAGGTCTAGCGGGGGGCAGAGGTTGGAATGAGCAGTTCTTC.

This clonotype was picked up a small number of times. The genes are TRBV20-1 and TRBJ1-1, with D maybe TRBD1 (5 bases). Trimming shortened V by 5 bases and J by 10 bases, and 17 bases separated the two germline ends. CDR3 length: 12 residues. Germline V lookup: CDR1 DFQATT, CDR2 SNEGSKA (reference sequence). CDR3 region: CSAPDSRGGAFF. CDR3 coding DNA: TGCAGTGCTCCCGACAGCCGGGGGGGAGCTTTCTTT.

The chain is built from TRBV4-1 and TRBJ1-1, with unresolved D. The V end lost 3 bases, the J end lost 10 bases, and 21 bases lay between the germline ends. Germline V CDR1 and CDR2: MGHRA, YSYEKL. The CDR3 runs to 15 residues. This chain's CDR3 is CASSHLPVPVPGAFF. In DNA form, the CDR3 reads TGCGCCAGCAGCCATCTCCCGGTCCCCGTCCCTGGAGCTTTCTTT.

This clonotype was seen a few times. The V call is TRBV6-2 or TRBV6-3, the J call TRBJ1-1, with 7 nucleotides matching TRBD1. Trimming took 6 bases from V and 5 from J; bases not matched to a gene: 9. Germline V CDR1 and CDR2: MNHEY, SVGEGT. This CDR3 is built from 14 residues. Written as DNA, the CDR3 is TGTGCCAGCAGCCCCCCGACAGGGAAGACTGAAGCTTTCTTT. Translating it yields CASSPPTGKTEAFF.

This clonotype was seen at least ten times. The CDR3 loop reads CASSSGTGTTPTDTQYF. The DNA for the CDR3 is TGTGCCAGCAGCTCTGGAACCGGGACTACCCCCACAGATACGCAGTATTTT. The genes are TRBV7-2 and TRBJ2-3, with 7 bases aligning to TRBD2. Germline V CDR1 and CDR2: SGHTA, FQGNSA. CDR3 length: 17 amino acids. Unmatched junction bases numbered 12, after V lost 4 bases and J lost 2 bases.

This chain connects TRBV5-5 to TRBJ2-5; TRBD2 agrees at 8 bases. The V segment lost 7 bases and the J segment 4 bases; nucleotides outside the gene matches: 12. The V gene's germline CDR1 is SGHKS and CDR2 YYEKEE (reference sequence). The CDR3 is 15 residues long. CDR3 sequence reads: CASSVRGALGETQYF. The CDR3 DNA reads TGTGCCAGCTCCGTGCGGGGGGCACTAGGAGAGACCCAGTACTTC.

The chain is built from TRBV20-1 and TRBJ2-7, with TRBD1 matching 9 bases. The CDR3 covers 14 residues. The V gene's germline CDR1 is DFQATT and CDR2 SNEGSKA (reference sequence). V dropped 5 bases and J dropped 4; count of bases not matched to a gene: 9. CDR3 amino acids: CSAFLGTGSYEQYF. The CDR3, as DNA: TGCAGTGCTTTTCTCGGGACAGGGTCGTACGAGCAGTACTTC.

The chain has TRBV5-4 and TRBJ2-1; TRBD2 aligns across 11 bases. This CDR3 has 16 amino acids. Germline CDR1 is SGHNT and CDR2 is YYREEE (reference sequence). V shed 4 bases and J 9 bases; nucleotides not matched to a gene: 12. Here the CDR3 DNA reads TGTGCCAGCAGCCCCGCTAGCGGGGGGTTTTCTGGTGAGCAGTTCTTC. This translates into CASSPASGGFSGEQFF.

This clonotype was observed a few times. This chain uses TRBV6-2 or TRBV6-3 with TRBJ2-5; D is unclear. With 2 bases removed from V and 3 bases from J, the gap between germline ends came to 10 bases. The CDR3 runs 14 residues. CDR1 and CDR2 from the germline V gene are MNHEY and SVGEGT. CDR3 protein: CASSYDGYEETQYF. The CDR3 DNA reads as TGTGCCAGCAGTTACGATGGCTACGAAGAGACCCAGTACTTC.

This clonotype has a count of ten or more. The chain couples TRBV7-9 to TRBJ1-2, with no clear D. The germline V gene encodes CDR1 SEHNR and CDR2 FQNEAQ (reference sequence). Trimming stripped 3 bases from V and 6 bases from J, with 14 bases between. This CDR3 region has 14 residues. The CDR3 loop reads CASSFGGQSDGYTF. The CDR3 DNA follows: TGTGCCAGCAGCTTCGGAGGGCAATCGGATGGCTACACCTTC.

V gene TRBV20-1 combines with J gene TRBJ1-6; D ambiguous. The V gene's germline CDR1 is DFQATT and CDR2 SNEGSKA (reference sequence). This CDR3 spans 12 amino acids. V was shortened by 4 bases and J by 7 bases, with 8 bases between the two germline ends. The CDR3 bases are TGCAGTGCTACGGCGGGGAATTCACCCCTCCACTTT. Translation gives CSATAGNSPLHF.

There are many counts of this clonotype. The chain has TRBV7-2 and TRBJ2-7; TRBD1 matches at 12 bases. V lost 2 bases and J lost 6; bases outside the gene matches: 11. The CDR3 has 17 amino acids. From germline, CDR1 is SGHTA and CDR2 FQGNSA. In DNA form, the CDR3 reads TGTGCCAGCAGCTTATGGGCCGGGACAGGGGGCGGGTCCGAGCAGTACTTC. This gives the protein CASSLWAGTGGGSEQYF.

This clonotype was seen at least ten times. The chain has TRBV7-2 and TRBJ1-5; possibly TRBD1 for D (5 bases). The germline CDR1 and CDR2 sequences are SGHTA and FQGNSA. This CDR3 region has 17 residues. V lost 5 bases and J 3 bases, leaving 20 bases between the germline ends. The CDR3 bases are TGTGCCAGCAGCACTCCCAAGACAGATCCGAACAATCAGCCCCAGCATTTT. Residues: CASSTPKTDPNNQPQHF.

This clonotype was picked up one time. CDR3 in amino acids: CASSNHRLAGGLINEQYF. CDR3 nucleotides: TGTGCCAGCAGCAACCATCGACTAGCGGGGGGGCTTATCAACGAGCAGTACTTC. This chain joins TRBV7-2 and TRBJ2-7; 14 positions agree with TRBD2. Germline V gene data show CDR1 as SGHTA and CDR2 as FQGNSA. The length of the CDR3 is 18 residues. V gave up 5 bases and J gave up 5 bases; unmatched junction bases: 14.